The 18 T cell receptor beta chains reported below all come from one sample, sequenced in a study of a mutant IDH1 vaccine in newly diagnosed glioma. Their antigens are not known. Time point: week 47, end of study. Every single dose of the vaccine, 300 ug of mutant IDH1 20-mer peptide, came with topical imiquimod. Some clones are missing from TCRdb's copy, which holds only in-frame ones; the method was immunoSEQ multiplex PCR. The sample records approximately 100,000 clones, around nine tenths being singletons. This material consisted of PBMCs, taken from a glioma patient whose treatment included an IDH1 peptide vaccine. These receptors all stem from a woman aged 45-65 years with glioma.

This clone has a single count. V usage is TRBV5-4 and J usage is TRBJ1-1, with 8 bases lining up with TRBD1. Trimming cost V 3 bases and J 9 bases; bases outside gene matches: 13. Germline V gene sequence: CDR1 SGHNT, CDR2 YYREEE (reference sequence). The CDR3 has 15 residues. CDR3 DNA: TGTGCCAGCAGCTCACGGCCAGGGGGCGTTTTGAAAGCTTTCTTT. Translating it yields CASSSRPGGVLKAFF.

The CDR3 sequence is CASSLTKGGDEQYF. The CDR3 DNA reads as TGTGCCAGCAGTTTGACAAAAGGGGGTGACGAGCAGTACTTC. V gene TRBV27 combines with J gene TRBJ2-7; possibly TRBD1 for D (6 bases). Germline CDR1 MNHEY, CDR2 SMNVEV (reference sequence). The CDR3 is 14 residues long. V lost 3 bases and J lost 5, with 14 bases in between.

This chain uses TRBV9 with TRBJ2-1, with TRBD2 matching over 11 bases. CDR1 is SGDLS, CDR2 YYNGEE, per germline. The ends lost 0 bases at V and 4 bases at J; junction bases unmatched: 12. The CDR3 is made up of 19 amino acids. Here the CDR3 DNA reads TGTGCCAGCAGCGTAGCTCCTCAACTAGCGGGAGTTGAATACAATGAGCAGTTCTTC. This translates into CASSVAPQLAGVEYNEQFF.

This chain links TRBV18 with TRBJ2-7, with 7 bases that match TRBD2. Germline values: CDR1 KGHSH, CDR2 LQKENI. This CDR3 spans 17 amino acids. The trim removed 3 bases at V and 2 bases at J, leaving 13 bases unmatched. CDR3 bases: TGTGCCAGCTCACCGAGTATCACCGGGAGGTTCCCCTACGAGCAGTACTTC. Protein product: CASSPSITGRFPYEQYF.

The J gene is TRBJ2-2, the V gene TRBV19, with TRBD1 identical over 8 bases. Germline V CDR1 and CDR2: LNHDA, SQIVND (reference sequence). The CDR3 is 17 amino acids. V gave up 4 bases and J gave up 3 bases; unmatched junction bases: 10. CDR3 sequence reads: CASSNPTLRGHTGELFF. The CDR3 region has the DNA TGTGCCAGTAGTAATCCCACTCTCAGGGGGCACACCGGGGAGCTGTTTTTT.

CDR3 sequence reads: CASRVAGGPYEQYF. Written as DNA, the CDR3 is TGTGCCAGCAGGGTAGCGGGAGGTCCCTACGAGCAGTACTTC. This chain uses TRBV27 with TRBJ2-7; 10 bases agree with TRBD2. This CDR3 has 14 residues. Per the germline V gene, CDR1 is MNHEY and CDR2 is SMNVEV (reference sequence). The junction had 4 bases not matched to a gene; V was cut back by 6 bases and J by 2 bases.

The gene calls are TRBV29-1 and TRBJ2-7, with D tentatively TRBD2 (6 bases). V lost 1 base and J lost 0, with 13 bases in between. This CDR3 region has 15 residues. Germline loops: CDR1 SQVTM, CDR2 ANQGSEA. CDR3 sequence reads: CSVEGAGRYSYEQYF. For the CDR3, the DNA is TGCAGCGTTGAAGGGGCAGGGAGGTACTCCTACGAGCAGTACTTC.

This clone was seen only a few times. The chain joins TRBV19 to TRBJ1-2; 9 bases align to TRBD1. The ends lost 6 bases at V and 8 bases at J; junction bases unmatched: 4. The germline CDR1 and CDR2 sequences are LNHDA and SQIVND (reference sequence). The CDR3 length is 12 residues. CDR3 protein: CASRDRGWGYTF. CDR3 in DNA: TGTGCCAGTAGGGACAGGGGATGGGGCTACACCTTC.

J is TRBJ1-2 and V is TRBV27; D might be TRBD1 (6 bases). Looked up from germline, CDR1 is MNHEY and CDR2 is SMNVEV (reference sequence). V lost 5 bases and J 4 bases, leaving 14 bases between the germline ends. CDR3 length equals 14 residues. The CDR3 sequence is CASSIGGAPYGYTF. The DNA for the CDR3 is TGTGCCAGCAGTATAGGGGGTGCGCCCTATGGCTACACCTTC.

V gene TRBV6-1 combines with J gene TRBJ1-2; the D is unclear. Trimming removed 3 bases at V and 4 bases at J, with 9 bases between. CDR3 size: 13 residues. Germline V lookup: CDR1 MNHNS, CDR2 SASEGT. CDR3 sequence: CASSEGRLYGYTF. The DNA of the CDR3 is TGTGCCAGCAGTGAGGGGAGACTCTATGGCTACACCTTC.

The J gene is TRBJ2-3, the V gene TRBV28; D might be TRBD2 (5 bases). The germline CDR1 and CDR2 sequences are MDHEN and SYDVKM. This CDR3 region has 17 residues. Deletions cut 5 bases from V and 1 base from J, with 19 bases between. The CDR3 nucleotides are TGTGCCAGCAGTCCCATTCGGGCTAGCAGCGGCACAGATACGCAGTATTTT. Its translation: CASSPIRASSGTDTQYF.

CDR3 in amino acids: CASSQRPGQAPMEQYF. CDR3 DNA sequence: TGTGCCAGCAGCCAACGCCCTGGACAGGCGCCAATGGAGCAGTACTTC. The chain has TRBV14 and TRBJ2-7; the match to TRBD1 covers 7 bases. The CDR3 has 16 amino acids. The V segment lost 2 bases and the J segment 7 bases; nucleotides outside the gene matches: 14. The germline V gene has CDR1 SGHDN and CDR2 FVKESK. Using reference TRBV14 and TRBJ2-7 for the parts outside the CDR3, the full variable domain is EAGVTQFPSHSVIEKGQTVTLRCDPISGHDNLYWYRRVMGKEIKFLLHFVKESKQDESGMPNNRFLAERTGGTYSTLKVQPAELEDSGVYFCASSQRPGQAPMEQYFGPGTRLTVT.

This chain links TRBV27 with TRBJ2-3; tentatively, D is TRBD2 (5 bases). This CDR3 is 15 amino acids long. V was pared by 3 bases and J by 2 bases, with 12 bases between. CDR1 is MNHEY, CDR2 SMNVEV, per germline (reference sequence). CDR3: CASSFERTDTDTQYF. In nucleotides, the CDR3 is TGTGCCAGCAGTTTCGAGAGGACTGACACAGATACGCAGTATTTT.

This clone occurred a few times. The chain couples TRBV20-1 to TRBJ1-1; D is unclear. Per germline, CDR1 DFQATT and CDR2 SNEGSKA (reference sequence). The CDR3 has 11 amino acids. The V end was cut by 6 bases, the J end by 2 bases, with 7 bases between. The chain's CDR3 is CSAPDNTEAFF. The CDR3 DNA follows: TGCAGTGCCCCTGACAACACTGAAGCTTTCTTT.

The gene calls are TRBV2 and TRBJ2-3; 8 nucleotides match TRBD1. The CDR3 sequence is 18 residues long. Germline V gives CDR1 SNHLY, CDR2 FYNNEI. Germline trimming cut 0 bases from V and 1 base from J; bases unmatched to any gene: 9. The CDR3 reads CASSEAPRLGQGTDTQYF. As DNA, the CDR3 is TGTGCCAGCAGTGAAGCCCCTCGTTTGGGACAGGGCACAGATACGCAGTATTTT.

The V and J genes are TRBV7-9 and TRBJ2-1, with TRBD2 identical over 16 bases. Germline CDR1 is SEHNR and CDR2 is FQNEAQ (reference sequence). V trimming: 5 bases; J trimming: 4 bases; junction bases outside the gene matches: 8. The CDR3 is 18 amino acids. The CDR3 bases are TGTGCCAGCAGCATGATCCCGGGACTAGCGGGAGGGTACAATGAGCAGTTCTTC. Encoded protein: CASSMIPGLAGGYNEQFF.

This chain connects TRBV7-9 to TRBJ2-3, with 7 bases lining up with TRBD2. Germline loops: CDR1 SEHNR, CDR2 FQNEAQ (reference sequence). V shed 1 base and J 5 bases; nucleotides not matched to a gene: 6. This CDR3 is 15 amino acids long. In nucleotides, the CDR3 is TGTGCCAGCAGCTTAGGGGGAGGGCTCGGAGATACGCAGTATTTT. Amino acids: CASSLGGGLGDTQYF.

The chain joins TRBV11-3 to TRBJ2-3; D uncertain. The CDR3 consists of 13 residues. Per the germline V gene, CDR1 is SGHNT and CDR2 is YENEEA. The V end lost 3 bases, the J end lost 1 base, and 5 bases lay between the germline ends. CDR3 amino acids: CASSFSRTDTQYF. The DNA of the CDR3 is TGTGCCAGCAGCTTCAGCCGCACAGATACGCAGTATTTT.